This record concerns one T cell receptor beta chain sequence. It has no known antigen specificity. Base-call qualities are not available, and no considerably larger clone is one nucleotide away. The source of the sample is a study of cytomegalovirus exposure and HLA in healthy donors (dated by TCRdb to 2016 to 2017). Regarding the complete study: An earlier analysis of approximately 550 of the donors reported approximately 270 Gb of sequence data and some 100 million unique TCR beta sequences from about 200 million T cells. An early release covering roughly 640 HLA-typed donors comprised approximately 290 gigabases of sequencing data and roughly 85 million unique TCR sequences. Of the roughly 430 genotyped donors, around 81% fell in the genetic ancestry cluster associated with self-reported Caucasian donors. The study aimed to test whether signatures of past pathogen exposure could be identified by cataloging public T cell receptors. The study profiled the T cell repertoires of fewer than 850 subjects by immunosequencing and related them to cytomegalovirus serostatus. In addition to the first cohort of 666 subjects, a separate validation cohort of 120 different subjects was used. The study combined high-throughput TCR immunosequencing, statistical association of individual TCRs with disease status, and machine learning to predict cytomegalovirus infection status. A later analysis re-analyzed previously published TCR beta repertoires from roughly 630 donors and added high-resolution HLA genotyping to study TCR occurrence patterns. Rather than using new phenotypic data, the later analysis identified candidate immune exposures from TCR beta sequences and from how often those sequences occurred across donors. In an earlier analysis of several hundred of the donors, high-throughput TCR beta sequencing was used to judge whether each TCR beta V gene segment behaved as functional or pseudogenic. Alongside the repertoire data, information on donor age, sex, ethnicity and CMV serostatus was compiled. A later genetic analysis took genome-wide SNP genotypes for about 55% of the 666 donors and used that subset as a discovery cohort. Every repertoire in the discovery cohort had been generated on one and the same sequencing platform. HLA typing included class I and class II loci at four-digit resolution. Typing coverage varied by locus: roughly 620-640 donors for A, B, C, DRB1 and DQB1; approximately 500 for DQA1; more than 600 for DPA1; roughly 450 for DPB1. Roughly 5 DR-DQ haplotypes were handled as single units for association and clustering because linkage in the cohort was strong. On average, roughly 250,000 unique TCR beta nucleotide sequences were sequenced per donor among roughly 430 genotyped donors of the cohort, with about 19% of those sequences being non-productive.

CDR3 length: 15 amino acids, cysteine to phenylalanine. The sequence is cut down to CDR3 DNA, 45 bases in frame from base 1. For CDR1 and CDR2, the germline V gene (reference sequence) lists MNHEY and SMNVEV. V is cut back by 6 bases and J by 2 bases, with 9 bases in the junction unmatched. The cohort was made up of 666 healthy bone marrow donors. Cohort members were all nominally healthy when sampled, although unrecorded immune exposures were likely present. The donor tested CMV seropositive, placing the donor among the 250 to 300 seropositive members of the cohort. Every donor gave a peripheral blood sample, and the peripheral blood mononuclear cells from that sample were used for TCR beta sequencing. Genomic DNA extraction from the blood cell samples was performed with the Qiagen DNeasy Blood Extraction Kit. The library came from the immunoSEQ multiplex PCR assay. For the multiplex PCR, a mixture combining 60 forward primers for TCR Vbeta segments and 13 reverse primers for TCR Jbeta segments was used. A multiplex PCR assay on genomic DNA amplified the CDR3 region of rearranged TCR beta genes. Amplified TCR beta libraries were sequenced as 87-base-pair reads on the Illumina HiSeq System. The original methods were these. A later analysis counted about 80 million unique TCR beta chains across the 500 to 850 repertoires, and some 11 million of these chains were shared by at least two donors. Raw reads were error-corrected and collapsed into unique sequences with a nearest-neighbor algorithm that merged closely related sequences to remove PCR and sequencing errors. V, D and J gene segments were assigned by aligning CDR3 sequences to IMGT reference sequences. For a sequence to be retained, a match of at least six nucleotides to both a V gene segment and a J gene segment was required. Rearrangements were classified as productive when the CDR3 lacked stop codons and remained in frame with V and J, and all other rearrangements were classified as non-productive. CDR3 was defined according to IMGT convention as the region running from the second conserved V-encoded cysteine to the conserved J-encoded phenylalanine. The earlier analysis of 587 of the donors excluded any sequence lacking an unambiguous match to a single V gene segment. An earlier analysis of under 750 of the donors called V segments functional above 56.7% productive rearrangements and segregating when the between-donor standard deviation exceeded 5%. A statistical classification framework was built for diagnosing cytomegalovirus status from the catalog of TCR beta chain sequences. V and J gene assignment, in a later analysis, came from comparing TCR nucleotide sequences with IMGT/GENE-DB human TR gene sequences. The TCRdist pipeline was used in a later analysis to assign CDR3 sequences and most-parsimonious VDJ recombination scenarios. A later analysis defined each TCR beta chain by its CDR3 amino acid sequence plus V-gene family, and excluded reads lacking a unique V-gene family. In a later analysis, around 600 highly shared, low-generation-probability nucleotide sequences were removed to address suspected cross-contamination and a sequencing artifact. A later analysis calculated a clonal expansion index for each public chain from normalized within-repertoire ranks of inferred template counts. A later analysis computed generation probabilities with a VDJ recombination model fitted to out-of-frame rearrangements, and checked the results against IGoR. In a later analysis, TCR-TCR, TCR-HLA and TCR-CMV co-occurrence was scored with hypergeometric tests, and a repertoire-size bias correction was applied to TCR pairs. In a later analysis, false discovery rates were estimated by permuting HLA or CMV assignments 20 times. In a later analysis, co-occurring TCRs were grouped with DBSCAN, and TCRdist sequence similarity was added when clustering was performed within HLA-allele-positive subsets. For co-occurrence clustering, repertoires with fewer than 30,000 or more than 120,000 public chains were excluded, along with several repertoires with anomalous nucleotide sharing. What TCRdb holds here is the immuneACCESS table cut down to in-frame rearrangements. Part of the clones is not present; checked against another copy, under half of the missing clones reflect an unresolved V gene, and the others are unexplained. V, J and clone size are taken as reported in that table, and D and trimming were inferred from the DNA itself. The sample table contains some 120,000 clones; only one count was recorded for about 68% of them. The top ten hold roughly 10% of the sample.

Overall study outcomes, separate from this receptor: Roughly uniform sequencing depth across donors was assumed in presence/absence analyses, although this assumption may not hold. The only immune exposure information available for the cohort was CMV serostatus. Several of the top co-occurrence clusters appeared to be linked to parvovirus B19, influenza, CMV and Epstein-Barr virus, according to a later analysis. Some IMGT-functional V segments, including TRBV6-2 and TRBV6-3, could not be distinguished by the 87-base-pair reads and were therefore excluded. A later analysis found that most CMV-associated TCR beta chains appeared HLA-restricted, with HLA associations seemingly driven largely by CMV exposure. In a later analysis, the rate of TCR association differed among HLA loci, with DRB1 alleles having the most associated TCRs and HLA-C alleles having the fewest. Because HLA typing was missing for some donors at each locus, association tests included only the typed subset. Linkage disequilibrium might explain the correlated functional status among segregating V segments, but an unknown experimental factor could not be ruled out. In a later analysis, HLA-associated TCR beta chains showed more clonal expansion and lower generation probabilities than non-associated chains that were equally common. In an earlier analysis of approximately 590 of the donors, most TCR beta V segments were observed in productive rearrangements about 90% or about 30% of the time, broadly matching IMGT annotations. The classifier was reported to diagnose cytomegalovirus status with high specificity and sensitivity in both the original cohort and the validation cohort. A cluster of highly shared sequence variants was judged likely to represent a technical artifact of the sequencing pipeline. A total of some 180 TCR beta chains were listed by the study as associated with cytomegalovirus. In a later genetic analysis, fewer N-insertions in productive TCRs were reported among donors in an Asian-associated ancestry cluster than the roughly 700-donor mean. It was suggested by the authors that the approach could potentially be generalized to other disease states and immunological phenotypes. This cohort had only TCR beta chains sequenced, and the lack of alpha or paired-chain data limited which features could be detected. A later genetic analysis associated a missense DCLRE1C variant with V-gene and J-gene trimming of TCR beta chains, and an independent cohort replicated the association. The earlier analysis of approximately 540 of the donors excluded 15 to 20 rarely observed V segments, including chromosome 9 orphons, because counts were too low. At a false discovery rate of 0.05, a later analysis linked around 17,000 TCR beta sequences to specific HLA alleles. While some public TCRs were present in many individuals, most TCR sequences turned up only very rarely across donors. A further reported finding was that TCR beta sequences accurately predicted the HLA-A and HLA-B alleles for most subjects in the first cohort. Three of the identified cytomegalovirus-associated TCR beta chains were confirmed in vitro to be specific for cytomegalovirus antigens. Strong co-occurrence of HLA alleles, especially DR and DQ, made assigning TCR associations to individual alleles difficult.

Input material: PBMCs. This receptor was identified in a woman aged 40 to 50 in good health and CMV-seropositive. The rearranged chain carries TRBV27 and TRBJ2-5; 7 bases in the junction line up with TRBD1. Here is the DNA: TGTGCCAGCAGAGAGCAAGGGACAGAGCAAGAGACCCAGTACTTC. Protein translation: CASREQGTEQETQYF.